These 22 T cell receptor beta chains share one sample of origin, sequenced in a study of technical replicates of blood from a few donors. TCRdb keeps only in-frame clones here, not all; method: immunoSEQ multiplex PCR. The repertoire includes under 75,000 clones, around 87% of them detected once, and 5% sits in the top ten. The material sequenced was PBMCs. These receptors were taken from a human donor in good health. Some clones in this sample may be carry-over from other donors' samples.

The chain has TRBV2 and TRBJ1-1, with D maybe TRBD1 (5 bases). The germline V gene has CDR1 SNHLY and CDR2 FYNNEI. The CDR3 has 16 amino acids. The germline V and J ends were trimmed by 3 bases and 0 bases, with 14 bases remaining between them. The CDR3 is CASSEYGGGLNTEAFF. In DNA, the CDR3 is TGTGCCAGCAGTGAGTATGGTGGGGGGTTGAACACTGAAGCTTTCTTT.

The chain employs TRBV11-2 and TRBJ2-3, with TRBD1 as a possible D gene (6 bases). There are 15 residues in the CDR3. Trimming removed 4 bases from V and 0 bases from J, with 11 bases in between. Germline-derived CDR1 and CDR2 are SGHAT and FQNNGV. CDR3 sequence reads: CASSSTGYSTDTQYF. CDR3 bases: TGTGCCAGCAGCTCAACAGGGTACAGCACAGATACGCAGTATTTT.

This chain joins TRBV7-2 and TRBJ2-1, with D tentatively TRBD2 (6 bases). Germline V gene sequence: CDR1 SGHTA, CDR2 FQGNSA. This CDR3 contains 13 residues. Trimming took 5 bases from V and 9 from J, leaving 14 bases between them. As DNA, the CDR3 is TGTGCCAGCAGCCCGTTCATAGCGGCTGAGCAGTTCTTC. Translating gives CASSPFIAAEQFF.

The chain links TRBV11-2 to TRBJ2-1, with unresolved D. Germline V gene data show CDR1 as SGHAT and CDR2 as FQNNGV. The CDR3 totals 12 residues. V lost 4 bases to trimming and J lost 10 bases, with 11 bases between them. The CDR3 region has the DNA TGTGCCAGCAGCTGGCGACAAGCCGAGCAGTTCTTC. It codes for CASSWRQAEQFF.

The chain carries TRBV7-9 and TRBJ1-1; D perhaps matches TRBD1 (5 bases). This CDR3 is built from 14 residues. Germline V lookup: CDR1 SEHNR, CDR2 FQNEAQ (reference sequence). The V end lost 1 base, the J end lost 8 bases, and 14 bases lay between the germline ends. CDR3 sequence reads: CASSLVVRAPEAFF. The CDR3, as DNA: TGTGCCAGCAGCTTAGTGGTCAGGGCGCCGGAAGCTTTCTTT.

The V call is TRBV7-3, the J call TRBJ2-6; 8 nucleotides line up with TRBD1. The CDR3 has 19 amino acids. Germline assignment: CDR1 SGHTA and CDR2 FQGTGA. The V segment lost 2 bases and the J segment 1 base; nucleotides outside the gene matches: 10. The CDR3 here is CASSLFRQGAVSGANVLTF. The CDR3 DNA reads TGTGCCAGCAGCTTATTTCGGCAGGGGGCTGTGTCTGGGGCCAACGTCCTGACTTTC.

The J gene is TRBJ1-5, the V gene TRBV7-2; 8 nucleotides align to TRBD1. This CDR3 is 14 amino acids long. V was pared by 6 bases and J by 0 bases, with 1 base of the junction left unmatched. CDR1 is SGHTA, CDR2 FQGNSA, per germline. The CDR3 DNA reads as TGTGCCAGCAGAGACAGGGGTAGCAATCAGCCCCAGCATTTT. It specifies CASRDRGSNQPQHF.

The chain couples TRBV5-1 to TRBJ2-6, with TRBD2 matching 8 bases. Germline CDR1 reads SGHRS; CDR2 reads YFSETQ. V trimming: 5 bases; J trimming: 0 bases; junction bases outside the gene matches: 13. This CDR3 has 19 residues. The CDR3 here is CASRRVAGFQPSGANVLTF. CDR3 DNA: TGCGCCAGCAGGAGGGTAGCGGGATTCCAACCCTCTGGGGCCAACGTCCTGACTTTC.

V usage is TRBV29-1 and J usage is TRBJ1-1; D remains unclear. V was pared by 3 bases and J by 11 bases, with 19 bases between. The CDR3 spans 13 residues. Germline V gene data show CDR1 as SQVTM and CDR2 as ANQGSEA. As DNA, the CDR3 is TGCAGCGTTGAGAGGTCCCGCGGAGTAAACGCTTTCTTT. Protein: CSVERSRGVNAFF.

The chain couples TRBV4-3 to TRBJ2-7; the D gene is possibly TRBD2 (6 bases). CDR3 length: 16 residues. V lost 0 bases and J 6 bases, leaving 18 bases between the germline ends. Germline V gene sequence: CDR1 LGHNA, CDR2 YSLEER. CDR3 nucleotides: TGCGCCAGCAGCCAAGAACGGACCCTCGGCGGGGCCGAGCAGTACTTC. Encoded protein: CASSQERTLGGAEQYF.

This clone appeared a few times. The chain uses TRBV9 and TRBJ2-1, with 12 bases that match TRBD2. V was clipped by 4 bases and J by 6 bases; unmatched bases: 5. The CDR3 contains 15 residues. Looked up from germline, CDR1 is SGDLS and CDR2 is YYNGEE. DNA of the CDR3: TGTGCCAGCAGCCCCTGGACTAGCGGGATCAATGAGCAGTTCTTC. Protein product: CASSPWTSGINEQFF.

The CDR3 bases are TGTGCCAGCAGCGTCGCGGGGGGCCCGGCAGATACGCAGTATTTT. Protein sequence: CASSVAGGPADTQYF. The chain joins TRBV9 to TRBJ2-3; 8 nucleotides line up with TRBD2. Germline CDR1 is SGDLS and CDR2 is YYNGEE. The CDR3 has 15 residues. J lost 4 bases, V lost 2 bases, and 6 bases had no gene match.

The chain uses TRBV10-3 and TRBJ1-3; D not certain. Germline lookup yields CDR1 ENHRY and CDR2 SYGVKD. The germline V and J ends were trimmed by 6 bases and 0 bases, with 3 bases remaining between them. The CDR3 covers 12 residues. The CDR3 DNA reads TGTGCCATCAGCTCCTCTGGAAACACCATATATTTT. This translates into CAISSSGNTIYF.

The V and J genes are TRBV4-3 and TRBJ2-7; D ambiguous. The CDR3 has 13 residues. Trimming left V 3 bases short and J 4 bases short, with 10 bases between. Germline-derived CDR1 and CDR2 are LGHNA and YSLEER. CDR3 sequence reads: CASSQRLMYEQYF. The CDR3 DNA reads TGCGCCAGCAGCCAGCGCCTTATGTACGAGCAGTACTTC.

The V gene is TRBV19, the J gene TRBJ1-5; D is perhaps TRBD1 (6 bases). This CDR3 region has 16 residues. The V and J ends lost 2 bases and 4 bases respectively, with 15 bases between them. Germline CDR1 is LNHDA and CDR2 is SQIVND (reference sequence). In DNA, the CDR3 is TGTGCCAGTAGTATAATTTGGCAGGGACAAAATCAGCCCCAGCATTTT. Its protein product is CASSIIWQGQNQPQHF.

The chain employs TRBV20-1 and TRBJ1-2; a possible D gene is TRBD1 (6 bases). This CDR3 has 11 amino acids. CDR1 and CDR2 (germline): DFQATT, SNEGSKA (reference sequence). The ends were cut back, 0 bases at V and 12 bases at J, with 11 bases in the middle. The chain's CDR3 is CSARDQRGNTF. The CDR3 nucleotides read TGCAGTGCTAGAGATCAAAGGGGGAACACCTTC.

V is TRBV28 and J is TRBJ2-5; 11 bases are shared with TRBD2. The CDR3 is made up of 14 amino acids. In germline, CDR1 is MDHEN, CDR2 SYDVKM. V lost 10 bases to trimming and J lost 1 base; unmatched junction nucleotides: 5. The CDR3 sequence: CATRLAGTQETQYF. The CDR3 DNA sequence: TGTGCCACCCGACTAGCGGGGACCCAAGAGACCCAGTACTTC.

This clone came up a few times. The chain couples TRBV4-3 to TRBJ2-7, with 9 bases aligning to TRBD1. With V trimmed by 1 base and J by 1 base, 2 bases remained unmatched. The CDR3 consists of 15 residues. Germline loops: CDR1 LGHNA, CDR2 YSLEER. As DNA, the CDR3 is TGCGCCAGCAGCCAAGGGACAGGGGAGTCCTACGAGCAGTACTTC. This translates into CASSQGTGESYEQYF.

This clone came up a few times. The CDR3 is CASSSTSGGTFHEQYF. In nucleotides, the CDR3 is TGCGCCAGCAGCTCGACTAGCGGGGGGACCTTTCACGAGCAGTACTTC. This chain links TRBV5-1 with TRBJ2-7; TRBD2 aligns across 13 bases. This CDR3 spans 16 amino acids. Germline CDR1 is SGHRS and CDR2 is YFSETQ. J was trimmed by 5 bases and V by 3 bases; bases with no gene match: 8.

This rearrangement joins TRBV5-1 to TRBJ2-3; a possible D gene is TRBD1 (5 bases). Germline V gene sequence: CDR1 SGHRS, CDR2 YFSETQ. Trimming took off 4 bases at V and 6 bases at J, with 6 bases between the two ends. The CDR3 extends over 11 amino acids. This chain's CDR3 is CASSTGDTQYF. Written as DNA, the CDR3 is TGCGCCAGCAGCACAGGCGATACGCAGTATTTT.

This chain uses TRBV10-3 with TRBJ2-7; the D gene is possibly TRBD2 (5 bases). This CDR3 spans 14 amino acids. CDR1 and CDR2 (germline): ENHRY, SYGVKD. V gave up 7 bases and J gave up 1 base, with 14 bases separating them. The CDR3, as DNA: TGTGCCATCAATATAGAGGGTCGATCCTACGAGCAGTACTTC. This codes for CAINIEGRSYEQYF.

This clone was counted once. The V and J genes are TRBV11-2 and TRBJ1-2; 7 bases map to TRBD1. The CDR3 is 15 residues long. Germline V gene data show CDR1 as SGHAT and CDR2 as FQNNGV. V lost 5 bases and J lost 8; bases outside the gene matches: 14. CDR3 nucleotide sequence: TGTGCCAGCAGCCCAATCAAGTCGACAGGGACCGGCTACACCTTC. This sequence encodes CASSPIKSTGTGYTF.